In this sample, the clone carrying this TCR beta chain turned up a few times. Antigen specificity is unknown. The entry originates in a study of T cells after yellow fever vaccination. Production of TCR cDNA was by 5'RACE template switching, which also added a universal primer site and UMIs. In TCRdb, the 5' RACE reads were re-called with MiXCR into one record per CDR3 protein. Among 400,000 to 450,000 distinct CDR3 sequences listed, over 15% were seen once. The CDR3 has 12 residues. V lost 6 bases and J 8 bases, leaving 12 bases between the germline ends. Germline CDR1 is KGHDR and CDR2 is SFDVKD. Study outcomes and limitations: A small share of clonotypes appeared in both CD4 and CD8 compartments. Post-booster repertoires contained most primary-vaccination clones again (approximately 97% CD4, over 70% CD8).

V usage is TRBV24-1 and J usage is TRBJ1-1; possibly TRBD1 for D (5 bases). The clonotype originates from a young man who received the YFV17D yellow fever vaccine. The source material was PBMCs, sampled before the yellow fever booster vaccination. The DNA of the CDR3 is TGTGCCACCAGTTTGGGGGGTGGCGAAGCTTTCTTT. Protein: CATSLGGGEAFF.